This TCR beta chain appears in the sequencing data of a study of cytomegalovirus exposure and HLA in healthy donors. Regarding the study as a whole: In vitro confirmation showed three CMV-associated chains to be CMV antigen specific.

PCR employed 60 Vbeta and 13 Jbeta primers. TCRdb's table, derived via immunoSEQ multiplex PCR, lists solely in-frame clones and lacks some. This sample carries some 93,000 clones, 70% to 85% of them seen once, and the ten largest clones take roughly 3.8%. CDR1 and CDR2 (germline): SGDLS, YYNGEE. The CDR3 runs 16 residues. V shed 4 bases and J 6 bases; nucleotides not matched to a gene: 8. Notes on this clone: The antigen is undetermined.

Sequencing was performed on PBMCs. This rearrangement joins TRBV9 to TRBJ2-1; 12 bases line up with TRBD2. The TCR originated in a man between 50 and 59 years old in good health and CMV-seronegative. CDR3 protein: CASSPPTSGSPNEQFF. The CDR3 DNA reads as TGTGCCAGCAGCCCCCCGACTAGCGGGAGCCCCAATGAGCAGTTCTTC.